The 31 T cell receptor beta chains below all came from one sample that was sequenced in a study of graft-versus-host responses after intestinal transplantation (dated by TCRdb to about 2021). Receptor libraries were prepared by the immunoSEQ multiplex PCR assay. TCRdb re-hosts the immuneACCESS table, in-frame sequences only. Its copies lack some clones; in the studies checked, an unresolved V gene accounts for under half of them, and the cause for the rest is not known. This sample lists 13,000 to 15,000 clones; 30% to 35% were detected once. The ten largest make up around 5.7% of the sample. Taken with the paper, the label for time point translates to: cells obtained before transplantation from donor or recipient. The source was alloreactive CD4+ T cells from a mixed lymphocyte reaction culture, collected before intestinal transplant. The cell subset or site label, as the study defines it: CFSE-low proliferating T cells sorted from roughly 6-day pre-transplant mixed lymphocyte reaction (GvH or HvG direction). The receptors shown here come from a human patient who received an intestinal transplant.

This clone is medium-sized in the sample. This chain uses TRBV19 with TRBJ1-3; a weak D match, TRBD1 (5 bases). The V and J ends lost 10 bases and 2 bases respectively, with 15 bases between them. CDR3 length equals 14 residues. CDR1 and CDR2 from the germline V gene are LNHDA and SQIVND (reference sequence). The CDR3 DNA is TGTGCCATATCCCGTCCAGGGCCTGGAAACACCATATATTTT. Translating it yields CAISRPGPGNTIYF.

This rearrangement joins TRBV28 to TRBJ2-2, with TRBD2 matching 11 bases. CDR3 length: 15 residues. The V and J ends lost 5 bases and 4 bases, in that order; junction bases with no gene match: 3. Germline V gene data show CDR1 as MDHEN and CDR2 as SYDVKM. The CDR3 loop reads CASSTSGSGTGELFF. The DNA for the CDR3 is TGTGCCAGCAGTACTAGCGGGAGTGGCACCGGGGAGCTGTTTTTT.

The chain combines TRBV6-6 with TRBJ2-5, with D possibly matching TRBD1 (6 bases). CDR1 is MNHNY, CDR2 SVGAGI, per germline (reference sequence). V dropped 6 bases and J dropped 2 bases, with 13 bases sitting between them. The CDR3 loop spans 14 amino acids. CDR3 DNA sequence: TGTGCCAGCAGCTCCACAGGGTTACAAGAGACCCAGTACTTC. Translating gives CASSSTGLQETQYF.

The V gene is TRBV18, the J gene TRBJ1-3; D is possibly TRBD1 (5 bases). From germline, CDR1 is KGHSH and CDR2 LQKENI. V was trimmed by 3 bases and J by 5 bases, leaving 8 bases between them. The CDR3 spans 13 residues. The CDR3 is CASSPDSRNTIYF. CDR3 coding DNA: TGTGCCAGCTCACCCGACAGTAGAAACACCATATATTTT.

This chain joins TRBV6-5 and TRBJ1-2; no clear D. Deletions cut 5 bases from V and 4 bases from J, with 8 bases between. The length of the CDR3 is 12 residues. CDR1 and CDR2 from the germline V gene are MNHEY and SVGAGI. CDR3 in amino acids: CASSRKTYGYTF. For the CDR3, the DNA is TGTGCCAGCAGTAGAAAGACCTATGGCTACACCTTC.

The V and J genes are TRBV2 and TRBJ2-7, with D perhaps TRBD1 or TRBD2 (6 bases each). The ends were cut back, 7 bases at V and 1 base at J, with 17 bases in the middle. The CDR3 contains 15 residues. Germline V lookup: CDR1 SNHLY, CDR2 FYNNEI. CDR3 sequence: CASTSEGGGSYEQYF. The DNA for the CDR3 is TGTGCCAGCACCTCCGAGGGGGGTGGGTCCTACGAGCAGTACTTC. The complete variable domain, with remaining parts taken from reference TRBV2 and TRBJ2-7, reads EPEVTQTPSHQVTQMGQEVILRCVPISNHLYFYWYRQILGQKVEFLVSFYNNEISEKSEIFDDQFSVERPDGSNFTLKIRSTKLEDSAMYFCASTSEGGGSYEQYFGPGTRLTVT.

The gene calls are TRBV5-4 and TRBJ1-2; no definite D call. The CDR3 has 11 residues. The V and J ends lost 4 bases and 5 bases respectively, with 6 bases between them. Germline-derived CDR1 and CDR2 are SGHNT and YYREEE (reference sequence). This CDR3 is CASSAGYGYTF. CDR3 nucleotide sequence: TGTGCCAGCAGCGCGGGGTATGGCTACACCTTC.

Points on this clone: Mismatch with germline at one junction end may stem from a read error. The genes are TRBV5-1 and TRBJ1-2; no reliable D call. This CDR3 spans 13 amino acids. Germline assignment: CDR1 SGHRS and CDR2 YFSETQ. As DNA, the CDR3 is TGCGCCAGCAGCTTGAACCCCATCTATGGCTACATCTTC. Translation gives CASSLNPIYGYIF. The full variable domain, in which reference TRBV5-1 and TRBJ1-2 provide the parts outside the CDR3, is KAGVTQTPRYLIKTRGQQVTLSCSPISGHRSVSWYQQTPGQGLQFLFEYFSETQRNKGNFPGRFSGRQFSNSRSEMNVSTLELGDSALYLCASSLNPIYGYIFGSGTRLTVV.

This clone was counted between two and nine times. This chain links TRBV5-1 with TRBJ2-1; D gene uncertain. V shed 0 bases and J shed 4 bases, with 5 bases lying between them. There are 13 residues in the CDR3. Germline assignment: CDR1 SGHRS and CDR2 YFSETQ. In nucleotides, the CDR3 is TGCGCCAGCAGCTTGGGGGTTTACAATGAGCAGTTCTTC. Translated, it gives CASSLGVYNEQFF.

For the CDR3, the DNA is TGTGCCATCAGCGCCCGCGGGAGGGCCCCATCCTACGAGCAGTACTTC. Amino acids: CAISARGRAPSYEQYF. The chain recombines TRBV10-3 with TRBJ2-7; 9 bases are a match to TRBD2. The trim removed 6 bases at V and 1 base at J, leaving 10 bases unmatched. The germline V gene has CDR1 ENHRY and CDR2 SYGVKD. The CDR3 extends over 16 amino acids.

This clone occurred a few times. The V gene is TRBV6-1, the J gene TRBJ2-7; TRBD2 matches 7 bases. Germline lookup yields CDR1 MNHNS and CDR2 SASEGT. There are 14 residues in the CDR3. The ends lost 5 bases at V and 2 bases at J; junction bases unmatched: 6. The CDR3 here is CASSRTRRAYEQYF. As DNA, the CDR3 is TGTGCCAGCAGTCGGACTAGGCGAGCCTACGAGCAGTACTTC.

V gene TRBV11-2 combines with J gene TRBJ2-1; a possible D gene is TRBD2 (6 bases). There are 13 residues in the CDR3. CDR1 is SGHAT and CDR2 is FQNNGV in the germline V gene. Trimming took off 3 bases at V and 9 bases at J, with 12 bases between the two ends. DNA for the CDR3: TGTGCCAGCAGCTTCGGGACTGGGGGTGAGCAGTTCTTC. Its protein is CASSFGTGGEQFF.

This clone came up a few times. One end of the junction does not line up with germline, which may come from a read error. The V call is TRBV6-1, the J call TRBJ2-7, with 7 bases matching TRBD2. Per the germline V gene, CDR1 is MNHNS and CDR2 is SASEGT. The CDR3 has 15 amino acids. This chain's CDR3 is CAISEWAGVPYEQYF. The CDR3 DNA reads TGTGCCATCAGTGAGTGGGCGGGAGTCCCCTACGAGCAGTACTTC.

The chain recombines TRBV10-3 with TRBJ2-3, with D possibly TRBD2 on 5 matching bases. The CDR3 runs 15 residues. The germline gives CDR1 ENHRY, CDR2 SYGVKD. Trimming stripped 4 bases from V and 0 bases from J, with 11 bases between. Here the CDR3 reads CAISGERSSTDTQYF. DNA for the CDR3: TGTGCCATCAGTGGCGAGCGGTCTAGCACAGATACGCAGTATTTT.

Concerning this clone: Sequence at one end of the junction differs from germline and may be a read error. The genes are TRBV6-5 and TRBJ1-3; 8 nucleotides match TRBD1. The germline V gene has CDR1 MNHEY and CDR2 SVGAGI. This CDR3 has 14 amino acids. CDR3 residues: CAISGTGSGNTIYF. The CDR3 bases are TGTGCCATCAGTGGGACAGGATCTGGAAACACCATATATTTT.

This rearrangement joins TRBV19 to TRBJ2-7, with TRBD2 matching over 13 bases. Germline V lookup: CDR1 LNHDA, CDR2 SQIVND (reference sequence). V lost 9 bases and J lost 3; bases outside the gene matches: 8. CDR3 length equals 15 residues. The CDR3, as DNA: TGTGCCAGCGGGACTAGCGGGACTTCACACTACGAGCAGTACTTC. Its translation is CASGTSGTSHYEQYF.

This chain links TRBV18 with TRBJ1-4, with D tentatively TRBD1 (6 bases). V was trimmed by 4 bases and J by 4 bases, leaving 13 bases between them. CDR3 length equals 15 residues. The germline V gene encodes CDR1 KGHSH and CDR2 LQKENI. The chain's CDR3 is CASSLRDTLNEKLFF. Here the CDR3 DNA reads TGTGCCAGCTCACTACGGGACACCCTTAATGAAAAACTGTTTTTT.

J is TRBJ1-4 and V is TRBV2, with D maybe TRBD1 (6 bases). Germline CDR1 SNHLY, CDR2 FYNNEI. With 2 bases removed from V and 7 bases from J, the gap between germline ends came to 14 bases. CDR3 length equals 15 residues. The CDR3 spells CASSELRGRSEKLFF. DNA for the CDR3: TGTGCCAGCAGTGAATTGCGGGGGCGCAGTGAAAAACTGTTTTTT. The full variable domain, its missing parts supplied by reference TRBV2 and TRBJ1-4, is EPEVTQTPSHQVTQMGQEVILRCVPISNHLYFYWYRQILGQKVEFLVSFYNNEISEKSEIFDDQFSVERPDGSNFTLKIRSTKLEDSAMYFCASSELRGRSEKLFFGSGTQLSVL.

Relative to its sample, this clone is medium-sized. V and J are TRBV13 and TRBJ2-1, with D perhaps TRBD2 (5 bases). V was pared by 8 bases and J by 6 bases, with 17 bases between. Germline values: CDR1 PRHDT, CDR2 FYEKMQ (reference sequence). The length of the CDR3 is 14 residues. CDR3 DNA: TGTGCCAGCCTGTTGCAGCGGTCCCTCAATGAGCAGTTCTTC. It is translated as CASLLQRSLNEQFF.

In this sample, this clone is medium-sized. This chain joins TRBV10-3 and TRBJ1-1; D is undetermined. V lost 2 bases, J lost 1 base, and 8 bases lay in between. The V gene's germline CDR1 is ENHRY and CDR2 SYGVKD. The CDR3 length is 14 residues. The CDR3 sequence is CAISEMPTNTEAFF. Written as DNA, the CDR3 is TGTGCCATCAGTGAGATGCCGACGAACACTGAAGCTTTCTTT.

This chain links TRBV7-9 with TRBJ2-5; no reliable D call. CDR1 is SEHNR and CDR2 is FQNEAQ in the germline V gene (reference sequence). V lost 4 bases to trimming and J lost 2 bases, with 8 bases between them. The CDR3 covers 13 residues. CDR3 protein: CASSSPAQETQYF. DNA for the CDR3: TGTGCCAGCAGCTCCCCCGCTCAAGAGACCCAGTACTTC.

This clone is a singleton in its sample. CDR3: CASSQAMGVKQYF. In DNA, the CDR3 is TGCGCCAGCAGCCAAGCAATGGGGGTAAAGCAGTACTTC. V gene TRBV4-1 combines with J gene TRBJ2-7; tentatively, D is TRBD1 or TRBD2 (5 bases each). With 1 base removed from V and 8 bases from J, the gap between germline ends came to 12 bases. From germline, CDR1 is MGHRA and CDR2 YSYEKL. The CDR3 has 13 residues.

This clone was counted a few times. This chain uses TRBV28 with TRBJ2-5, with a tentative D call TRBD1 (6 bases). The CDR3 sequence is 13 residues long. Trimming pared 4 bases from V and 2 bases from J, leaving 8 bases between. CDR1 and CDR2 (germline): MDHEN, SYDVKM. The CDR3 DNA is TGTGCCAGCAGTTCCACAGGGCAAGAGACCCAGTACTTC. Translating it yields CASSSTGQETQYF. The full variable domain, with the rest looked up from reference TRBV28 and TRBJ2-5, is DVKVTQSSRYLVKRTGEKVFLECVQDMDHENMFWYRQDPGLGLRLIYFSYDVKMKEKGDIPEGYSVSREKKERFSLILESASTNQTSMYLCASSSTGQETQYFGPGTRLLVL.

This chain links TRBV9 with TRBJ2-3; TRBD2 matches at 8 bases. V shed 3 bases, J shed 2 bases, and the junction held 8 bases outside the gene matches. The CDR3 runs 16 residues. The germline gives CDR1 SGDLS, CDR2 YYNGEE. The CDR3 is CASSARSGSITDTQYF. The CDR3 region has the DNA TGTGCCAGCAGCGCCCGGAGCGGGAGCATCACAGATACGCAGTATTTT.

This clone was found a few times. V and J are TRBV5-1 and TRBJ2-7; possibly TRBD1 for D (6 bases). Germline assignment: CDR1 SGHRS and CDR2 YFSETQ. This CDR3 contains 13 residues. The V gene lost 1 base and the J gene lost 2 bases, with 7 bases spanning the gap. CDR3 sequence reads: CASSLNRAYEQYF. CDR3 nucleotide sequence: TGCGCCAGCAGCTTGAACAGGGCCTACGAGCAGTACTTC.

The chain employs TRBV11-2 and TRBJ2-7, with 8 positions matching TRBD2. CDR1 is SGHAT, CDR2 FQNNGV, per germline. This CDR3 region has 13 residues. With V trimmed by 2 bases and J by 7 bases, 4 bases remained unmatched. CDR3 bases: TGTGCCAGCAGCTTAAGGGCTAGCGGGGAGCAGTACTTC. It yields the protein CASSLRASGEQYF.

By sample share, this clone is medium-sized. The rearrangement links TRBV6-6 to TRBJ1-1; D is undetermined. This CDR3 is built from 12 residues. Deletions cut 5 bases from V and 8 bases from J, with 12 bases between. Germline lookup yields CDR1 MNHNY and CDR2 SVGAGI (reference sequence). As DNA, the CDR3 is TGTGCCAGCAGTCCCCGGGATACCGAAGCTTTCTTT. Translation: CASSPRDTEAFF.

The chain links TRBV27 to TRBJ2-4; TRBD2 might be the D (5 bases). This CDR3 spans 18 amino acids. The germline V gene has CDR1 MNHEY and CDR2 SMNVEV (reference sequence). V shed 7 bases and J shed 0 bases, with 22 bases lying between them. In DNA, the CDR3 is TGTGCCAGCACCTTCAAGTGGGCATCGGGAAAAGCCAAAAACATTCAGTACTTC. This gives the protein CASTFKWASGKAKNIQYF.

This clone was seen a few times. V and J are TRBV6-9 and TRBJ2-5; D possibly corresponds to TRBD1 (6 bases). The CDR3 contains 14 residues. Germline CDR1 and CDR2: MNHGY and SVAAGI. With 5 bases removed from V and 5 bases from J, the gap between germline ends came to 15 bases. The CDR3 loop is CASSEEIRGETQYF. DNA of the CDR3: TGTGCCAGCAGTGAAGAGATCAGGGGCGAGACCCAGTACTTC.

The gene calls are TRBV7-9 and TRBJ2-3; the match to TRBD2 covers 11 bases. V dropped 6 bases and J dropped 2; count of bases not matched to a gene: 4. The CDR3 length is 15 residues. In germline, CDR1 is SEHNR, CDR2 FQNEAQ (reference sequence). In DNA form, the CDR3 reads TGTGCCAGCAGGCCTAGCGGGGGGACCACAGATACGCAGTATTTT. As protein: CASRPSGGTTDTQYF.

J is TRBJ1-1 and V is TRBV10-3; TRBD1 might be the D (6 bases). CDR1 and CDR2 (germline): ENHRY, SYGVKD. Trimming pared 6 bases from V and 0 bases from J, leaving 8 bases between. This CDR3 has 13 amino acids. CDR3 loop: CAISGQLNTEAFF. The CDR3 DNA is TGTGCCATCAGCGGACAGCTGAACACTGAAGCTTTCTTT.